The TCR beta chain under discussion was sequenced for a study of cytomegalovirus exposure and HLA in healthy donors. Overall study results and limits: Testing in vitro showed a few CMV-associated chains specific for CMV antigens. Clusters of TCRs from the first cohort tended to co-occur in the roughly 120 validation repertoires (as a later analysis found). Generally TCR sequences proved uncommon, though certain public TCRs appeared in numerous donors. The study designated 150 to 200 TCR beta chains cytomegalovirus-associated.

Profiled with immunoSEQ multiplex PCR; TCRdb holds only in-frame clones, not every one. The sample contains around 60,000 clones, about 92% of which appear only once. The germline gives CDR1 MDHEN, CDR2 SYDVKM. The CDR3 runs to 16 residues. Trimming took 11 bases from V and 0 from J, leaving 17 bases between them. Concerning this clone: What it recognizes is unknown.

This receptor was identified in a man aged 18 to 29 in good health and CMV-seronegative. The chain recombines TRBV28 with TRBJ2-6; weak D call: TRBD1 (7 bases). Input material: PBMCs. This CDR3 reads CAGGSGQISGANVLTF. The CDR3, as DNA: TGTGCCGGGGGGTCGGGACAGATCTCTGGGGCCAACGTCCTGACTTTC.